This record looks at one TCR beta chain sequence and its context. Its cognate antigen is unknown. Measured with immunoSEQ multiplex PCR; TCRdb has only the in-frame clones, and not every one. The sample carries approximately 500,000 clones, approximately 95% recorded once. This record belongs to a study of shared clonotypes between healthy human individuals. Study findings and constraints: Some naive CD4 clonotypes, 5% to 5.5%, turned up in common across a handful of donors.

Specimen: naive CD4+ T cells sorted from blood. Described subset: CD45RA+ positively selected. The sequence was obtained from a woman younger than 45 in good health.

In DNA form, the CDR3 reads TGTGCCAGCAGCACCACCTGGGGACCCCGGGGGGACGAGCAGTACTTC. Its translation is CASSTTWGPRGDEQYF. The J gene is TRBJ2-5, the V gene TRBV28, with TRBD2 identical over 7 bases. The J call may be mistaken, given a closer DNA end match to TRBJ2-7. The length of the CDR3 is 16 residues. Germline V gives CDR1 MDHEN, CDR2 SYDVKM.